This T cell receptor (beta chain) was sequenced in a study of blood T cell repertoires in COVID-19. The wider study: Acute-phase and convalescent COVID-19 samples originated in the United States, Italy and Spain. PBMCs, B-cell-depleted T cells, or T cells provided the cDNA or gDNA that made up the material.

Germline CDR1 and CDR2: SGDLS and YYNGEE. The CDR3 consists of 15 residues. Trimming cost V 0 bases and J 2 bases, with 10 bases left between them. Original data processing: Researchers report that nucleated cell counts were estimated from reference gene primer amplification. Assay: immunoSEQ multiplex PCR; the TCRdb copy retains only in-frame clones and omits some. That table supplies the V and J calls and clone size; D and trimming were determined from the DNA. Of some 240,000 clones detected, about 79% appear once; the ten largest clones hold 9.7%. This chain joins TRBV9 and TRBJ2-3, with D possibly matching TRBD2 (5 bases). The receptor comes from a man between 50 and 59 years old with active or convalescent COVID-19. The sequenced material came from peripheral blood. CDR3 bases: TGTGCCAGCAGCGTAGCGAGGGAGTACACAGATACGCAGTATTTT. Protein product: CASSVAREYTDTQYF.